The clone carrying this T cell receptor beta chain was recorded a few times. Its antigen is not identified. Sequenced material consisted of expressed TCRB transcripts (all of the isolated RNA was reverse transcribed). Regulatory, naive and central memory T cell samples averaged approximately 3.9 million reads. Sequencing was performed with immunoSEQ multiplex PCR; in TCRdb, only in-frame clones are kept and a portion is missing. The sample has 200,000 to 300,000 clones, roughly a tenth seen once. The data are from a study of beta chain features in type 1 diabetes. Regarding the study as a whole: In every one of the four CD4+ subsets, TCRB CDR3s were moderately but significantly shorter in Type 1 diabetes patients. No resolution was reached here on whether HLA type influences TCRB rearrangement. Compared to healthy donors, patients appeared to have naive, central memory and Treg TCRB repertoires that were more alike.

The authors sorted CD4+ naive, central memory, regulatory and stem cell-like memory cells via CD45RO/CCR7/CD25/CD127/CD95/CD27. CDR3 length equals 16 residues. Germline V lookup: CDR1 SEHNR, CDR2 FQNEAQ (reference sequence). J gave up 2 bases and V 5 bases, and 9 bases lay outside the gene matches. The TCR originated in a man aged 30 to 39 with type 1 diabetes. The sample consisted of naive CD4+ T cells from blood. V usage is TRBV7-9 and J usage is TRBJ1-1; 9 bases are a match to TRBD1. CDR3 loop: CASSQDLGQGNTEAFF. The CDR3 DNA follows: TGTGCCAGCAGCCAAGATCTGGGACAGGGCAACACTGAAGCTTTCTTT.